These 6 T cell receptor beta chains originate from one sample sequenced in a study of cytomegalovirus exposure and HLA in healthy donors. TCRdb keeps only in-frame clones here, not all; method: immunoSEQ multiplex PCR. The sample holds around 250,000 clones, 90% seen once. Sequenced input: PBMCs. Receptors were obtained from a woman younger than 30 in good health and CMV-seronegative.

This chain connects TRBV18 to TRBJ2-5; 7 positions match TRBD1. This CDR3 is built from 15 residues. The germline gives CDR1 KGHSH, CDR2 LQKENI. J lost 2 bases, V lost 3 bases, and 6 bases had no gene match. CDR3 in DNA: TGTGCCAGCTCACCCGAGGGGACAGAGCAAGAGACCCAGTACTTC. It yields the protein CASSPEGTEQETQYF. Looking up the rest from reference TRBV18 and TRBJ2-5 gives the full variable domain: NAGVMQNPRHLVRRRGQEARLRCSPMKGHSHVYWYRQLPEEGLKFMVYLQKENIIDESGMPKERFSAEFPKEGPSILRIQQVVRGDSAAYFCASSPEGTEQETQYFGPGTRLLVL.

The V gene is TRBV7-9, the J gene TRBJ2-3; D is unresolved. The V end was cut by 2 bases, the J end by 7 bases, with 4 bases between. Germline assignment: CDR1 SEHNR and CDR2 FQNEAQ (reference sequence). CDR3 size: 11 residues. CDR3 residues: CASSLRYTQYF. In DNA, the CDR3 is TGTGCCAGCAGCTTACGGTATACGCAGTATTTT. Drawing the rest from reference TRBV7-9 and TRBJ2-3, the complete variable domain is DTGVSQNPRHKITKRGQNVTFRCDPISEHNRLYWYRQTLGQGPEFLTYFQNEAQLEKSRLLSDRFSAERPKGSFSTLEIQRTEQGDSAMYLCASSLRYTQYFGPGTRLTVL.

The chain uses TRBV11-2 and TRBJ1-3, with D unclear. This CDR3 comprises 15 residues. The germline gives CDR1 SGHAT, CDR2 FQNNGV. The V and J ends lost 1 base and 2 bases respectively, with 9 bases between them. CDR3 residues: CASSLVRGTGNTIYF. The CDR3, as DNA: TGTGCCAGCAGCTTAGTACGGGGTACTGGAAACACCATATATTTT.

The chain links TRBV4-3 to TRBJ1-6; D gene ambiguous. CDR3 length: 14 amino acids. The V and J ends lost 6 bases and 4 bases respectively, with 10 bases between them. The V gene's germline CDR1 is LGHNA and CDR2 YSLEER. The CDR3 here is CASSPTSYNSPLHF. The CDR3 bases are TGCGCCAGCAGTCCAACATCGTATAATTCACCCCTCCACTTT.

The V gene is TRBV18, the J gene TRBJ1-2, with a possible D match to TRBD1 (5 bases). V was cut by 0 bases and J by 3 bases, with 17 bases left in between. This CDR3 contains 17 residues. From germline, CDR1 is KGHSH and CDR2 LQKENI. The CDR3 bases are TGTGCCAGCTCACCACCTTCTGACAGCCATCGGGACTATGGCTACACCTTC. This translates into CASSPPSDSHRDYGYTF.

This clone was counted between two and nine times. The genes are TRBV28 and TRBJ1-3; the D is unclear. Germline CDR1 MDHEN, CDR2 SYDVKM. V was clipped by 5 bases and J by 0 bases, with 2 bases between them. This CDR3 spans 12 amino acids. The CDR3 DNA sequence: TGTGCCAGCAGTCTCTCTGGAAACACCATATATTTT. It translates to CASSLSGNTIYF.